What follows describes a single T cell receptor beta chain. Unmatched junction bases numbered 6, after V lost 7 bases and J lost 3 bases. From germline, CDR1 is MNHEY and CDR2 SMNVEV (reference sequence). CDR3 length equals 14 residues. TCRdb's copy holds only in-frame clones and misses some; the assay was immunoSEQ multiplex PCR. Of 40,000 to 55,000 clones listed, approximately 86% are singletons. Healthy controls were blood donor buffy coats. This specimen belongs to a study of STAT5B mutations in CD4+ large granular lymphocyte leukemia. Study at large: Among healthy donors, a particular HLA allele went with more CDR3 'QG' motifs.

This sequence originates from a human donor in good health. V is TRBV27 and J is TRBJ2-7; 10 bases are a match to TRBD2. Sequencing input: CD4+ T cells from blood buffy coats. CDR3 in DNA: TGTGCCAGCAAGGGAGCTAGCGGGAGCTACGAGCAGTACTTC. Translating it yields CASKGASGSYEQYF.